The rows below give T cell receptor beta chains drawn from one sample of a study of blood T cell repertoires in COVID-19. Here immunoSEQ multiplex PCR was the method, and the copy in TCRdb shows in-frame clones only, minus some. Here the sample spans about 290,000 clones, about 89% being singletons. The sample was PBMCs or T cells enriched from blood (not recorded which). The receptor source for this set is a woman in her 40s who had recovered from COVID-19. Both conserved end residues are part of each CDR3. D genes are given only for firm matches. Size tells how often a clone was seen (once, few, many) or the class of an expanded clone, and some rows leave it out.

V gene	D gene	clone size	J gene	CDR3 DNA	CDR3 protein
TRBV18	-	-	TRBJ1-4	TGTGCCAGCTCGGGACAACCGAATGAAAAACTGTTTTTT	CASSGQPNEKLFF
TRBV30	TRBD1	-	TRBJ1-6	TGTGCCTGGAGTGTGGCAGGGGGCCTAAGTTCACCCCTCCACTTT	CAWSVAGGLSSPLHF
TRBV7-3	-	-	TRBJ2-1	TGTGCCAGCAGCTGGGGCCGGGACAATGAGCAGTTCTTC	CASSWGRDNEQFF
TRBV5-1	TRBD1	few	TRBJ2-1	TGCGCCAGCAGCCTGCAAAGGGGGCCAGTCAATGAGCAGTTCTTC	CASSLQRGPVNEQFF
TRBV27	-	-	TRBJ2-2	TGTGCCAGCAGTTTTTTCCTGGCACCAGGGAAACCTAAGGTTATACCGAACACCGGGGAGCTGTTTTTT	CASSFFLAPGKPKVIPNTGELFF
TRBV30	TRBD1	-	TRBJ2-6	TGTGCCTGGACCCGGGGACAGGGGTCCTTCATCTCTGGGGCCAACGTCCTGACTTTC	CAWTRGQGSFISGANVLTF
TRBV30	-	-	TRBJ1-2	TGTGCCTGGACCGAGGGGGGGATAGGAGGCTACACCTTC	CAWTEGGIGGYTF
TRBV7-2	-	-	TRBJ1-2	TGTGCCAGCAGCTTCGGCAGGGATAACTATGGCTACACCTTC	CASSFGRDNYGYTF
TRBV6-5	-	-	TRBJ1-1	TGTGCCAGCAGTCACATCTCCCGGGGGACTACTGAAGCTTTCTTT	CASSHISRGTTEAFF
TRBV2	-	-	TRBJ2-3	TGTGCCACCCCACCCGGGACTTCAGAGATTGATACGCAGTATTTT	CATPPGTSEIDTQYF
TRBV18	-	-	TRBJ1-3	TGTGCCAGCTCACTCGACAGTGGAAACACCATATATTTT	CASSLDSGNTIYF
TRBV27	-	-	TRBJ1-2	TGTGCCAGCAGTTTATCGCTAAACAGGCAGGGGTATGGCTACACCTTC	CASSLSLNRQGYGYTF
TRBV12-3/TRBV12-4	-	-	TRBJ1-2	TGTGCCAGCAGGGACACCCCTAACTATGGCTACACCTTC	CASRDTPNYGYTF
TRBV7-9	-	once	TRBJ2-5	TGTGCCAGCAGCTTCGGGGGAGCCTCAGAGACCCAGTACTTC	CASSFGGASETQYF
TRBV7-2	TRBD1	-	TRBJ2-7	TGTGCCAGCAGCTCCCGGGACAGGGTCCACGAGCAGTACTTC	CASSSRDRVHEQYF
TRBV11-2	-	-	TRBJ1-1	TGTGCCAGCAACAGAATTCGGGGGTTACGGGCTTTCTTT	CASNRIRGLRAFF
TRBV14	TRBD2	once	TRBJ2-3	TGTGCCAGCAGCCCCAAGATGACTAGCGGGGGAGATACGCAGTATTTT	CASSPKMTSGGDTQYF
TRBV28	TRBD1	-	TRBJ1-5	TGTGCCAGCAGTTATCGGACAGGTTGGGGTCAGCCCCAGCATTTT	CASSYRTGWGQPQHF
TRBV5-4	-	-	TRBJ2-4	TGTGCCAGCAGCGCGAGACGCCCAGGGGTTAAACAACTAGCCAAAAACATTCAGTACTTC	CASSARRPGVKQLAKNIQYF
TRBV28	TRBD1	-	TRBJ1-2	TGTGCCAGCAGCCCCGGGACAGCTTCTAACTATGGCTACACCTTC	CASSPGTASNYGYTF
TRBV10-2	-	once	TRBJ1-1	TGCGCCAGCAGTGAGCCCCAGGGGCTGAACACTGAAGCTTTCTTT	CASSEPQGLNTEAFF
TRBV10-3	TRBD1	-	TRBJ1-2	TGTGCCACCTCGCGAGAGGGGGCTTCTGGCTACACCTTC	CATSREGASGYTF
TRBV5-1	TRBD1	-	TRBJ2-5	TGCGCCAGCAGCTTGCAGGGGGCAAGAGAAGAGACCCAGTACTTC	CASSLQGAREETQYF
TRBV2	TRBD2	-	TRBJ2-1	TGTGCCAGCAGTGCTAGCGGGGGCACCTACAATGAGCAGTTCTTC	CASSASGGTYNEQFF
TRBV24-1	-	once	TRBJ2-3	TGTGCCACCAGTGGTCCGGCGGCAGATACGCAGTATTTT	CATSGPAADTQYF
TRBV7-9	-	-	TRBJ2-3	TGTGCCAGCAGCTCTAGTTCCACCCTGGGGCTGGATACGCAGTATTTT	CASSSSSTLGLDTQYF
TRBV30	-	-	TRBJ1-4	TGTGCCTGGAGTGTAACCGGTCCTGAAAAACTGTTTTTT	CAWSVTGPEKLFF
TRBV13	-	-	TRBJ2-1	TGTGCCAGCAGCTGGAGACTCGTAAATGAGCAGTTCTTC	CASSWRLVNEQFF
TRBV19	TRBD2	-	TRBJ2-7	TGTGCCAGTAGTATACTCGGGACTACCGGCTACGAGCAGTACTTC	CASSILGTTGYEQYF
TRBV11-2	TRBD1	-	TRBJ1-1	TGTGCCAGCAGCTTTCTGACAGGGTCGAACACTGAAGCTTTCTTT	CASSFLTGSNTEAFF
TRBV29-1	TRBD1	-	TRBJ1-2	TGCAGCGTTGAGCTACAGGGGGCTGCTGGCTACACCTTC	CSVELQGAAGYTF
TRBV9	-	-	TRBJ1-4	TGTGCCAGCAGCGTAGGCTCCACTCGAGGGAATGAAAAACTGTTTTTT	CASSVGSTRGNEKLFF
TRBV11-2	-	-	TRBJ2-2	TGTGCCAGCTCCTGGGCTCTAAACACCGGGGAGCTGTTTTTT	CASSWALNTGELFF
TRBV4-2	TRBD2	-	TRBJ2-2	TGTGCCAGCAGCCAACGAGGACTAGCGGGAGTAGTAGGCGGGGAGCTGTTTTTT	CASSQRGLAGVVGGELFF
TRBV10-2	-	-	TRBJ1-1	TGCGCCAGCAGTGAGCAGGGCATGAACACTGAAGCTTTCTTT	CASSEQGMNTEAFF
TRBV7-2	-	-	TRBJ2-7	TGTGCCAGCAGCATCACCTACGAGCAGTACTTC	CASSITYEQYF
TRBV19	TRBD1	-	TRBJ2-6	TGTGCCAGTAGTCAGGGACAGGGGGCCTCTGGGGCCAACGTCCTGACTTTC	CASSQGQGASGANVLTF